This T cell receptor beta chain was observed in a study of control samples from healthy donors and cancer patients. The CDR3 runs 14 residues. CDR1 SGHRS and CDR2 YFSETQ come from the germline V gene. V trimming: 4 bases; J trimming: 4 bases; junction bases outside the gene matches: 4. Repertoires were generated with immunoSEQ multiplex PCR, while TCRdb's copy carries only in-frame clones and drops some. The profile covers fewer than 95,000 clones, with roughly nine tenths appearing a single time and 20% to 25% taken by the ten largest. V is TRBV5-1 and J is TRBJ1-1, with 10 bases that match TRBD1. The TCR originated in a man aged 25 to 40 in good health. The sequencing sample was made of blood. The CDR3 DNA reads as TGCGCCAGCAGCCAGCGGGACAGGGGCACTGAAGCTTTCTTT. Translating gives CASSQRDRGTEAFF.